This TCR beta chain was captured by sequencing in a study of identical twins. Study-level findings and limits: Excess twin sharing in beta out-of-frame sequences was weaker. Fewer insertions marked abundant cord blood beta clonotypes; young adult naive trended weakly, memory not at all.

Template switching added a universal primer site; cDNA carried unique molecular identifiers. TCRdb reprocessed the 5' RACE reads via MiXCR and lists one record per CDR3 protein. Here the sample spans around 250,000 distinct CDR3 sequences, 9.5% to 15% being singletons. This clonotype was seen repeatedly, ten times or more. Its antigen is undetermined. The CDR3 spans 15 residues. V dropped 2 bases and J dropped 0 bases, with 7 bases sitting between them. Germline CDR1 SGHVS, CDR2 FQNEAQ. These data also featured in a second study, about yellow fever vaccine responses in identical twins.

V and J are TRBV7-8 and TRBJ1-4, with D unclear. Sequencing input: memory (CD45RO+) T cells sorted from blood. The clonotype was recovered from a woman aged 18-30 years in good health. CDR3: CASSLTGATNEKLFF. The CDR3 DNA is TGTGCCAGCAGCTTAACGGGAGCAACTAATGAAAAACTGTTTTTT.